The next 5 T cell receptor beta chains were all read from a single sample in a study of blood T cell repertoires in COVID-19. TCRdb keeps only in-frame clones here, not all; method: immunoSEQ multiplex PCR. The sample yields some 150,000 clones, over 75% seen once. Material for sequencing was PBMCs or T cells enriched from blood (not recorded which). These receptors all stem from a woman under 30 who had recovered from COVID-19.

The rearrangement joins TRBV6-6 to TRBJ2-5; maybe TRBD1 (6 bases). The CDR3 is 14 residues long. V lost 2 bases and J lost 4, with 11 bases in between. Germline V CDR1 and CDR2: MNHNY, SVGAGI (reference sequence). CDR3 in amino acids: CASSYRGGRETQYF. DNA for the CDR3: TGTGCCAGCAGTTACCGTGGGGGCCGAGAGACCCAGTACTTC.

V gene TRBV28 combines with J gene TRBJ1-1; 9 nucleotides match TRBD1. J gave up 5 bases and V 3 bases, and 13 bases lay outside the gene matches. The length of the CDR3 is 17 residues. Per germline, CDR1 MDHEN and CDR2 SYDVKM. CDR3 amino acids: CASSFHGDRVIETEAFF. The CDR3 DNA sequence: TGTGCCAGCAGTTTTCACGGGGACAGGGTGATAGAGACTGAAGCTTTCTTT.

The chain employs TRBV7-2 and TRBJ1-5; no definite D call. In germline, CDR1 is SGHTA, CDR2 FQGNSA. The CDR3 loop spans 13 amino acids. V lost 1 base and J lost 5, with 6 bases in between. The CDR3, as DNA: TGTGCCAGCAGCTTAGTCATTGATCAGCCCCAGCATTTT. It yields the protein CASSLVIDQPQHF. Based on the CDR3 plus reference TRBV7-2 and TRBJ1-5, the full variable domain is GAGVSQSPSNKVTEKGKDVELRCDPISGHTALYWYRQSLGQGLEFLIYFQGNSAPDKSGLPSDRFSAERTGGSVSTLTIQRTQQEDSAVYLCASSLVIDQPQHFGDGTRLSIL.

The rearrangement uses TRBV6-4 and TRBJ2-3, with a weak D call TRBD2 (5 bases). The CDR3 loop spans 16 amino acids. Germline V CDR1 and CDR2: MRHNA, SNTAGT. The ends were cut back, 2 bases at V and 0 bases at J, with 12 bases in the middle. The CDR3 region is CASSDGGGSSTDTQYF. CDR3 bases: TGTGCCAGCAGTGACGGTGGCGGGTCTAGCACAGATACGCAGTATTTT.

This sequence joins TRBV30 and TRBJ2-3; the D gene is possibly TRBD2 (7 bases). The CDR3 is 10 amino acids. The germline V gene encodes CDR1 GTSNPN and CDR2 SVGIG (reference sequence). Trimming took off 7 bases at V and 9 bases at J, with 11 bases between the two ends. DNA of the CDR3: TGTGCCTTAGAGGGGGGGACGCAGTATTTT. It codes for CALEGGTQYF.